The 12 T cell receptor beta chains in this list originate from one sample, sequenced in a study of response to subunit inactivated influenza vaccine. One entry per CDR3 protein results from TCRdb running MiXCR on the RT-PCR reads. The table shows under 850,000 distinct CDR3 sequences, with around 18% occurring only once. The source material was PBMCs from blood, sampled 5 to 6 days after vaccination. The origin of the receptors is a man aged 50 to 59 who received an inactivated influenza vaccine.

The gene calls are TRBV9 and TRBJ2-7; perhaps TRBD2 as D (6 bases). This CDR3 has 15 amino acids. CDR1 SGDLS and CDR2 YYNGEE come from the germline V gene. Trimming removed 0 bases at V and 4 bases at J, with 14 bases between. The DNA for the CDR3 is TGTGCCAGCAGCGTAGGTCTGGGACTTGCATACGAGCAGTACTTC. It yields the protein CASSVGLGLAYEQYF.

This rearrangement joins TRBV11-2 to TRBJ2-3, with 9 bases aligning to TRBD1. Germline V gene sequence: CDR1 SGHAT, CDR2 FQNNGV. V lost 5 bases to trimming and J lost 3 bases; unmatched junction nucleotides: 9. CDR3 length equals 16 residues. The CDR3 reads CASSLSVTGGTDTQYF. For the CDR3, the DNA is TGTGCCAGCAGCCTTTCTGTGACAGGGGGAACAGATACGCAGTATTTT.

This clonotype has a handful of counts. V usage is TRBV11-2 and J usage is TRBJ2-1; TRBD2 matches 13 bases. The junction had 18 bases not matched to a gene; V was cut back by 4 bases and J by 15 bases. Germline CDR1 reads SGHAT; CDR2 reads FQNNGV. This CDR3 comprises 17 residues. CDR3 DNA sequence: TGTGCCAGCAGCTCCACGGTGGGGGGACTAGCGGGGTCTAAGGCGTTCTTC. This sequence encodes CASSSTVGGLAGSKAFF.

The gene calls are TRBV2 and TRBJ2-1, with 13 positions matching TRBD2. Germline-derived CDR1 and CDR2 are SNHLY and FYNNEI. This CDR3 region has 17 residues. Unmatched junction bases numbered 6, after V lost 3 bases and J lost 4 bases. In DNA, the CDR3 is TGTGCCAGCAGTGATGCCCGGACTAGCGGGAGTTACAATGAGCAGTTCTTC. This sequence encodes CASSDARTSGSYNEQFF.

This clonotype was seen repeatedly, ten times or more. V usage is TRBV6-6 and J usage is TRBJ2-3; the match to TRBD1 covers 8 bases. Germline CDR1 reads MNHNY; CDR2 reads SVGAGI (reference sequence). V was pared by 2 bases and J by 1 base, with 5 bases of the junction left unmatched. There are 16 residues in the CDR3. DNA for the CDR3: TGTGCCAGCAGTTACCTGACAGGGGATCGCACAGATACGCAGTATTTT. Translation: CASSYLTGDRTDTQYF.

This clonotype appeared a few times. The V and J genes are TRBV20-1 and TRBJ2-5; the match to TRBD2 covers 8 bases. J was trimmed by 2 bases and V by 2 bases; bases with no gene match: 4. The CDR3 runs to 14 residues. CDR1 is DFQATT and CDR2 is SNEGSKA in the germline V gene (reference sequence). The CDR3 loop is CSARWTGGQETQYF. The CDR3 nucleotides are TGCAGTGCTAGATGGACGGGAGGGCAAGAGACCCAGTACTTC.

This clonotype came up a few times. The chain couples TRBV7-3 to TRBJ2-3; 8 bases fit TRBD2. With 1 base clipped from V and 6 bases from J, the junction kept 6 bases outside the gene matches. Germline CDR1 and CDR2: SGHTA and FQGTGA. The CDR3 covers 15 residues. The CDR3 DNA is TGTGCCAGCAGCTTAAGGGGACTAGAGGCCGATACGCAGTATTTT. Translated, it gives CASSLRGLEADTQYF.

The J gene is TRBJ2-1, the V gene TRBV18, with 10 positions matching TRBD1. Germline V gene lookup returns CDR1 KGHSH and CDR2 LQKENI. CDR3 length equals 14 residues. The J segment lost 10 bases and the V segment lost 3 bases, leaving 6 bases of the junction unmatched. CDR3 sequence reads: CASSPGQGVREQFF. The CDR3 nucleotides read TGTGCCAGCTCACCCGGACAGGGGGTGAGGGAGCAGTTCTTC.

V usage is TRBV20-1 and J usage is TRBJ2-2, with TRBD2 matching 13 bases. The V gene's germline CDR1 is DFQATT and CDR2 SNEGSKA (reference sequence). This CDR3 region has 18 residues. V was pared by 5 bases and J by 4 bases, with 13 bases of the junction left unmatched. The CDR3: CSAENGLAGEFVTGELFF. The CDR3 nucleotides are TGCAGTGCTGAGAACGGACTAGCGGGAGAGTTTGTCACCGGGGAGCTGTTTTTT.

This clonotype was seen more than once but under ten times. The chain links TRBV10-3 to TRBJ2-3, with D possibly being TRBD1 (6 bases). Germline V gene data show CDR1 as ENHRY and CDR2 as SYGVKD. Trimming removed 10 bases from V and 0 bases from J, with 14 bases in between. This CDR3 has 14 residues. The CDR3 DNA follows: TGTGCCACCGCTAGGACAGATAGCACAGATACGCAGTATTTT. Translation: CATARTDSTDTQYF.

This clonotype was counted a single time. This chain links TRBV15 with TRBJ2-7, with a weak D call TRBD1 (5 bases). Deletions cut 1 base from V and 1 base from J, with 11 bases between. The CDR3 runs to 15 residues. From germline, CDR1 is LNHNV and CDR2 YYDKDF (reference sequence). The CDR3 is CATSRVRGASYEQYF. For the CDR3, the DNA is TGTGCCACCAGCAGAGTAAGGGGCGCGTCCTACGAGCAGTACTTC.

The chain joins TRBV6-5 to TRBJ1-2, with 7 bases that match TRBD1. This CDR3 contains 15 residues. Losses at the gene ends were 0 bases for V and 7 bases for J; bases not matched to a gene: 8. Germline CDR1 reads MNHEY; CDR2 reads SVGAGI. CDR3 bases: TGTGCCAGCAGTTACTCTCACAGGGACAGAAGTGGCTACACCTTC. This sequence encodes CASSYSHRDRSGYTF.